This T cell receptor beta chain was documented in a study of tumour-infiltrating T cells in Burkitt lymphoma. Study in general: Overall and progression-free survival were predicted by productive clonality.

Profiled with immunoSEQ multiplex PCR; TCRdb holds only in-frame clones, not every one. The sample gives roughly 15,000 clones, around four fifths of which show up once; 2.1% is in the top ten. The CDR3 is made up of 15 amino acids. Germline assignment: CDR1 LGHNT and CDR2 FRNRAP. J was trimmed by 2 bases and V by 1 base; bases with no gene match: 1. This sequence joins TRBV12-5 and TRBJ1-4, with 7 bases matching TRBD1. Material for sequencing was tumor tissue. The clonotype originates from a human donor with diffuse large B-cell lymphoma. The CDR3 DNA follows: TGTGCTAGTGGTTTGGCCAGGGGGACTAATGAAAAACTGTTTTTT. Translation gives CASGLARGTNEKLFF.